This T cell receptor (beta chain) is from a study of shared clonotypes between healthy human individuals. Study-wide findings and caveats: The four-donor shared clonotypes exceeded non-shared clonotypes in generation probability, with non-shared ones scoring lower.

The CDR3 extends over 15 amino acids. V shed 5 bases and J shed 5 bases, with 18 bases lying between them. Germline-derived CDR1 and CDR2 are SNHLY and FYNNEI. Turning to this clone: Its target is not known.

Measured with immunoSEQ multiplex PCR; TCRdb has only the in-frame clones, and not every one. This sample has approximately 1,500,000 clones, with about 96% found just once. The sequence was obtained from a man between 25 and 39 years old in good health. The specimen was naive CD4+ T cells sorted from blood. Subset here: CD45RA+ positively selected. This chain links TRBV2 with TRBJ2-5; D is perhaps TRBD2 (6 bases). The CDR3 protein is CASSPESGLGETQYF. DNA of the CDR3: TGTGCCAGCAGTCCCGAAAGCGGGTTAGGTGAGACCCAGTACTTC.